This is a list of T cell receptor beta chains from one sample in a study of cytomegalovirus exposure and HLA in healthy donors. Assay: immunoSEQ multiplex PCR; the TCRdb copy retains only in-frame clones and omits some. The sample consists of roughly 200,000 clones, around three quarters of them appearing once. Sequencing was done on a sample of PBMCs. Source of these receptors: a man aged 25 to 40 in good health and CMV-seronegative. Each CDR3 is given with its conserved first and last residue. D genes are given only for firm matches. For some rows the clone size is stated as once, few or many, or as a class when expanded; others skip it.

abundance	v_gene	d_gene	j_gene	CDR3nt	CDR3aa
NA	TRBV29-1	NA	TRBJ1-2	TGCAGCGTTGAAACAGAATCCTATGGCTACACCTTC	CSVETESYGYTF
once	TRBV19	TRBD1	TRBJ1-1	TGTGCCAGTAGTATTCTGGGACAGGGGGCCACTGAAGCTTTCTTT	CASSILGQGATEAFF
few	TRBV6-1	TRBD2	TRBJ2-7	TGTGCCAGCAGTGAATATGTTAGCGGGGTTGGCGAGCAGTACTTC	CASSEYVSGVGEQYF
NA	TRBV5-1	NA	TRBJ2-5	TGCGCCAGCAGCTTGGGGTTCGGGCAAGAGACCCAGTACTTC	CASSLGFGQETQYF
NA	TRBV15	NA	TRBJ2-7	TGTGCCACCAGCAGTTCCGTACAGGGAGACGCCTACGAGCAGTACTTC	CATSSSVQGDAYEQYF
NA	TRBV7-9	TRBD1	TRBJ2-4	TGTGCCAGCAGCTTAGGTTTTGGGGGACAGGGGAGAGGAGGCATTCAGTACTTC	CASSLGFGGQGRGGIQYF
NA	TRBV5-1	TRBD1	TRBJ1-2	TGCGCCAGCAACCCCTCGGATGGGACAGTGGGCTACACCTTC	CASNPSDGTVGYTF
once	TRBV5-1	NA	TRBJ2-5	TGCGCCAGCAGCCTGGGGCGCGTAGGGGCAGAGACCCAGTACTTC	CASSLGRVGAETQYF
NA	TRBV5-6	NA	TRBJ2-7	TGTGCCAGCAGCTATGAACTAGATATGATTTCCTACGAGCAGTACTTC	CASSYELDMISYEQYF
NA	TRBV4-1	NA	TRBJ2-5	TGCGCCAGCAGGGAACGGGACTTAAACCAAGAGACCCAGTACTTC	CASRERDLNQETQYF
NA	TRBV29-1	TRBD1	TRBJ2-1	TGCAGCGTTGACCGGGTCGACAGGGAGTATAGTGAGCAGTTCTTC	CSVDRVDREYSEQFF
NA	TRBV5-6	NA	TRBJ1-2	TGTGCCAGCAGCTTCAAAGGGGTCGTTGGCTACACCTTC	CASSFKGVVGYTF
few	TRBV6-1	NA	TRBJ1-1	TGTGCCAGCGTCCCCAGGGCTATGGGTGGTGAAGCTTTCTTT	CASVPRAMGGEAFF
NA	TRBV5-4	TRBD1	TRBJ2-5	TGTGCCAGCAGCTCTTGGGACAGGGGGCTTGAGACCCAGTACTTC	CASSSWDRGLETQYF
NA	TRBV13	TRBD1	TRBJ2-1	TGTGCCAGCATCGCCAAAGGGGGCGCCAATGAGCAGTTCTTC	CASIAKGGANEQFF
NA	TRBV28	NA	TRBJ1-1	TGTGCCAGCAGTTTGCAACAGGGTTGGGACACTGAAGCTTTCTTT	CASSLQQGWDTEAFF
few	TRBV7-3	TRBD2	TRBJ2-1	TGTGCCAGCAGCGCAGGGACTACCCCCTACAATGAGCAGTTCTTC	CASSAGTTPYNEQFF
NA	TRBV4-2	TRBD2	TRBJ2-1	TGTGCCAGCAGCCAACAGGGTTGGCAGGCTAGCGGGGACAATGAGCAGTTCTTC	CASSQQGWQASGDNEQFF
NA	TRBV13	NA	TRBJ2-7	TGTGCCAGCAGCTCCGGACAGCCCTACGAGCAGTACTTC	CASSSGQPYEQYF
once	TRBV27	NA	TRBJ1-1	TGTGCCAGCAGTTTTAAGGGCCGTAGGGGTGAAGCTTTCTTT	CASSFKGRRGEAFF
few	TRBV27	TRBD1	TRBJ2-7	TGTGCCAGCAGTTTAGAAGGACAGGGCTACGAGCAGTACTTC	CASSLEGQGYEQYF
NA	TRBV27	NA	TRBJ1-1	TGTGCCAGCAGTTTAACAGGCTTGAACACTGAAGCTTTCTTT	CASSLTGLNTEAFF
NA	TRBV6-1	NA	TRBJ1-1	TGTGCCAGTTCGGGGGTCTGGACTGAAGCTTTCTTT	CASSGVWTEAFF
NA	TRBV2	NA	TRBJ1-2	TGTGCCAGCAGGGGCAGGGATGGCTATGGCTACACCTTC	CASRGRDGYGYTF
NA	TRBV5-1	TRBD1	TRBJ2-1	TGCGCCAGCCAGGGGGCGGATCGGATCGATGAGCAGTTCTTC	CASQGADRIDEQFF
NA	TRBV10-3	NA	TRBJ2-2	TGTGCCATCAGTGACCTGACAGCGAACACCGGGGAGCTGTTTTTT	CAISDLTANTGELFF